The 14 T cell receptor beta chains below were found in one sample sequenced in a study of T cells after yellow fever vaccination. TCRdb itself ran the 5' RACE reads through MiXCR, one entry per CDR3 protein. The table records about 580,000 distinct CDR3 sequences, roughly a sixth of them present only once. Sequencing was performed on PBMCs, taken 5 days after the first yellow fever vaccination. All receptors come from a man between 18 and 35 years old who received the YFV17D yellow fever vaccine.

The rearrangement links TRBV25-1 to TRBJ2-6, with D possibly being TRBD2 (5 bases). V was shortened by 3 bases and J by 1 base, with 10 bases between the two germline ends. This CDR3 has 16 amino acids. CDR1 is MGHDK and CDR2 is SYGVNS in the germline V gene. The CDR3 loop reads CASSDTGYSGANVLTF. The CDR3 coding sequence is TGTGCCAGCAGTGATACGGGGTATTCTGGGGCCAACGTCCTGACTTTC.

This clonotype occurred a few times. The chain uses TRBV4-1 and TRBJ1-5; the match to TRBD1 covers 7 bases. CDR1 is MGHRA and CDR2 is YSYEKL in the germline V gene. Trimming took 4 bases from V and 6 from J; bases not matched to a gene: 6. The CDR3 runs 14 residues. CDR3 in amino acids: CASSRGQFGQPQHF. The CDR3 nucleotides are TGCGCCAGCAGCCGGGGACAGTTTGGTCAGCCCCAGCATTTT.

This clonotype occurred a few times. V gene TRBV11-1 combines with J gene TRBJ1-6; unclear D gene. Germline values: CDR1 SGHAT, CDR2 FQDESV (reference sequence). The CDR3 consists of 18 residues. Trimming removed 1 base at V and 4 bases at J, with 17 bases between. The CDR3 spells CASSLETPTNTYNSPLHF. As DNA, the CDR3 is TGTGCCAGCAGCTTAGAAACCCCTACTAATACATATAATTCACCCCTCCACTTT. Using reference TRBV11-1 and TRBJ1-6 for the parts outside the CDR3, the full variable domain is EAEVAQSPRYKITEKSQAVAFWCDPISGHATLYWYRQILGQGPELLVQFQDESVVDDSQLPKDRFSAERLKGVDSTLKIQPAELGDSAMYLCASSLETPTNTYNSPLHFGNGTRLTVT.

This clonotype has ten or more counts. This chain uses TRBV7-2 with TRBJ2-5; TRBD2 is a possible D gene (7 bases). V was clipped by 9 bases and J by 1 base, with 18 bases between them. CDR1 and CDR2 from the germline V gene are SGHTA and FQGNSA. The CDR3 runs to 15 residues. Here the CDR3 reads CASIWGGASQETQYF. DNA for the CDR3: TGTGCCAGTATCTGGGGGGGGGCGTCCCAAGAGACCCAGTACTTC.

The genes are TRBV10-3 and TRBJ1-1, with 8 bases matching TRBD1. V dropped 6 bases and J dropped 0; count of bases not matched to a gene: 9. This CDR3 has 16 residues. CDR1 ENHRY and CDR2 SYGVKD come from the germline V gene. CDR3 loop: CAISPGGQGLNTEAFF. DNA of the CDR3: TGTGCCATCAGCCCGGGAGGACAGGGATTGAACACTGAAGCTTTCTTT.

This clonotype was counted a few times. The V call is TRBV11-2, the J call TRBJ1-1, with 8 bases identical to TRBD1. This CDR3 comprises 16 residues. Germline CDR1 is SGHAT and CDR2 is FQNNGV. The trim removed 1 base at V and 7 bases at J, leaving 11 bases unmatched. The CDR3 DNA sequence: TGTGCCAGCAGCTTAGGGGATCCGGGACAGGAAGTTGAAGCTTTCTTT. This codes for CASSLGDPGQEVEAFF.

This clonotype appeared a few times. The V and J genes are TRBV4-2 and TRBJ2-2, with 7 bases that match TRBD1. Germline values: CDR1 LGHNA, CDR2 YNFKEQ. V was pared by 2 bases and J by 6 bases, with 12 bases of the junction left unmatched. CDR3 size: 17 residues. The CDR3: CASSQLKSGGEAGELFF. In nucleotides, the CDR3 is TGTGCCAGCAGCCAACTCAAATCAGGGGGAGAGGCCGGGGAGCTGTTTTTT.

This clonotype has more than one count but fewer than ten. The rearrangement joins TRBV18 to TRBJ1-5; D gene uncertain. Germline loops: CDR1 KGHSH, CDR2 LQKENI. The CDR3 covers 13 residues. V was trimmed by 8 bases and J by 0 bases, leaving 8 bases between them. CDR3 sequence reads: CASGLGSNQPQHF. The CDR3, as DNA: TGTGCCAGCGGCCTGGGTAGCAATCAGCCCCAGCATTTT.

The V call is TRBV25-1, the J call TRBJ2-5; D not certain. The length of the CDR3 is 13 residues. The V and J ends lost 8 bases and 2 bases respectively, with 12 bases between them. Germline CDR1 MGHDK, CDR2 SYGVNS. CDR3 in DNA: TGTGCCAGCGGCGTAGCCGGGCAAGAGACCCAGTACTTC. Protein product: CASGVAGQETQYF. Drawing the rest from reference TRBV25-1 and TRBJ2-5, the complete variable domain is EADIYQTPRYLVIGTGKKITLECSQTMGHDKMYWYQQDPGMELHLIHYSYGVNSTEKGDLSSESTVSRIRTEHFPLTLESARPSHTSQYLCASGVAGQETQYFGPGTRLLVL.

The chain joins TRBV12-3 or TRBV12-4 to TRBJ1-2; tentatively, D is TRBD1 (6 bases). There are 14 residues in the CDR3. Trimming took 5 bases from V and 8 from J, leaving 18 bases between them. CDR3 sequence: CASSQRTVLWGYTF. The CDR3, as DNA: TGTGCCAGCAGTCAAAGGACAGTTTTATGGGGCTACACCTTC.

The chain recombines TRBV6-1 with TRBJ1-1; unclear D gene. Trimming shortened V by 6 bases and J by 9 bases, and 32 bases separated the two germline ends. The CDR3 is 18 residues long. Germline V CDR1 and CDR2: MNHNS, SASEGT. CDR3 DNA sequence: TGTGCCAGCAGCCCACGAGGAATTTTGGAGGGCTCGCCCGCGCAAGCTTTCTTT. Encoded protein: CASSPRGILEGSPAQAFF.

This clonotype was detected a few times. This chain connects TRBV29-1 to TRBJ2-7; 7 bases map to TRBD2. Germline V lookup: CDR1 SQVTM, CDR2 ANQGSEA. This CDR3 contains 14 residues. Germline trimming cut 3 bases from V and 2 bases from J; bases unmatched to any gene: 7. This CDR3 reads CSVDPLADPYEQYF. For the CDR3, the DNA is TGCAGCGTTGATCCCCTAGCGGACCCCTACGAGCAGTACTTC.

This sequence joins TRBV2 and TRBJ2-3, with D hard to call. The CDR3 runs 15 residues. The V end was cut by 6 bases, the J end by 5 bases, with 18 bases between. In germline, CDR1 is SNHLY, CDR2 FYNNEI. The CDR3 sequence is CASSDWSKPLDTQYF. The CDR3 nucleotides read TGTGCCAGCAGCGACTGGAGTAAGCCCCTAGATACGCAGTATTTT.

This clonotype was detected a few times. This chain connects TRBV20-1 to TRBJ2-5; maybe TRBD2 (7 bases). Deletions cut 6 bases from V and 0 bases from J, with 14 bases between. The CDR3 is 14 amino acids. The V gene's germline CDR1 is DFQATT and CDR2 SNEGSKA (reference sequence). The CDR3 bases are TGCAGTGCCGCGCCGGGGGGCCACCAAGAGACCCAGTACTTC. It encodes CSAAPGGHQETQYF.